The 28 T cell receptor beta chains in this list originate from one sample, sequenced in a study of tumor and adjacent non-tumor tissue in lung cancer. The template was RNA from unsorted bulk tissue. The normal lung tissue was taken more than 3 cm from the tumor edge. TCRbeta libraries were built with three rounds of nested PCR, modified from ARM-PCR. MiXCR, run by TCRdb on the multiplex PCR reads, gives a single entry per CDR3 protein. Found here are about 50,000 distinct CDR3 sequences, 74% of them singletons; the top ten hold roughly 25%. The sequencing input was distant non-tumor lung tissue. The receptor source for this set is an older woman with non-small cell lung cancer.

In the case of this clonotype: No conserved phenylalanine or tryptophan ends this CDR3, so it is likely a read error. The chain combines TRBV6-5 with TRBJ1-6; 7 nucleotides match TRBD1. The V gene end was trimmed by 8 bases and the J gene end by 0 bases; junction bases not matched to a gene: 7. The CDR3 is 16 amino acids. Germline lookup yields CDR1 MNHEY and CDR2 SVGAGI. CDR3 region: CASVQAGGSYNSPLHY. CDR3 DNA sequence: TGTGCCAGCGTCCAAGCAGGGGGCTCCTATAATTCACCCCTCCACTAT.

Turning to this clonotype: This may be a read error, as it is one base from a much larger clone. The chain has TRBV12-3 or TRBV12-4 and TRBJ2-1; 7 bases fit TRBD2. The CDR3 totals 14 residues. Trimming cost V 5 bases and J 2 bases; bases outside gene matches: 3. The DNA for the CDR3 is TGTGCCAGCAGTACTAGCGTGGCCTACAATGAGCAGTTCTTC. Translated, it gives CASSTSVAYNEQFF.

This clonotype showed up just a few times. Because the CDR3 is missing its conserved closing phenylalanine or tryptophan, this is likely a read error. The chain joins TRBV11-2 to TRBJ2-7, with D perhaps matching TRBD1 or TRBD2 (5 bases each). The germline V gene has CDR1 SGHAT and CDR2 FQNNGV. The CDR3 contains 14 residues. The CDR3 DNA reads TGTGCTAGCAGTTGGGACCTCGGAGGATACGAGCAGTACTTA. It is translated as CASSWDLGGYEQYL.

With regard to this clonotype: An end of the junction differs from the germline gene, which may be a read error. The chain carries TRBV12-3 or TRBV12-4 and TRBJ2-4; unclear D gene. This CDR3 region has 15 residues. The CDR3 sequence: CASSLLSGTKNVQYF. The DNA for the CDR3 is TGTGCCAGCAGTTTGCTGAGTGGTACCAAAAACGTTCAGTACTTC.

CDR3 sequence (DNA): TGCGCCAGCACCCTCGCGATGATAGGGGGGCAGCCCCAGCATTTT. Its translation is CASTLAMIGGQPQHF. This rearrangement joins TRBV4-3 to TRBJ1-5, with D possibly TRBD1 on 6 matching bases. CDR3 length: 15 amino acids. Looked up from germline, CDR1 is LGHNA and CDR2 is YSLEER. The V gene lost 7 bases and the J gene lost 7 bases, with 20 bases spanning the gap.

As regards this clonotype: At one end, the junction sequence differs from germline, possibly due to a read error. The chain combines TRBV12-3 or TRBV12-4 with TRBJ2-3; TRBD2 matches at 9 bases. The CDR3 contains 16 residues. In DNA form, the CDR3 reads TGTGCCAGCAGCCGGATTAGCGGGAGATGGGCAGATACACAGTATTTT. Protein sequence: CASSRISGRWADTQYF.

With respect to this clonotype: At one end the junction does not follow the germline gene, possibly because of a read error. The V and J genes are TRBV11-2 and TRBJ2-5; 8 bases agree with TRBD1. This CDR3 is 15 amino acids long. Germline CDR1 reads SGHAT; CDR2 reads FQNNGV. This chain's CDR3 is CPSSSTGTGSGTQYF. The CDR3 nucleotides read TGTCCCAGCAGCTCGACAGGGACAGGAAGCGGGACCCAGTACTTC.

This clonotype was seen a few times. The CDR3 here is CANTLKETQYF. The CDR3, as DNA: TGTGCCAATACCCTTAAAGAGACCCAGTACTTC. The V gene is TRBV5-5, the J gene TRBJ2-5; D gene uncertain. CDR3 length equals 11 residues. V was cut by 9 bases and J by 3 bases, with 9 bases left in between. Germline CDR1 reads SGHKS; CDR2 reads YYEKEE (reference sequence).

A word on this clonotype: As the CDR3 is not closed by the conserved phenylalanine or tryptophan, this likely results from a read error. V usage is TRBV6-2 or TRBV6-3 and J usage is TRBJ2-4; D is uncertain. Germline CDR1 is MNHEY and CDR2 is SVGEGT. The CDR3 runs 13 residues. The DNA of the CDR3 is TGTGCCAGCAATTACGATGTCCTTAACATTCAGTACATC. Residues: CASNYDVLNIQYI.

This clonotype was seen only a few times. A much larger clone is a single base away; this may be a read error. V gene TRBV12-3 or TRBV12-4 combines with J gene TRBJ1-1; TRBD1 matches at 7 bases. Trimming at V came to 3 bases and at J to 4 bases, leaving 2 bases not matched to a gene. There are 13 residues in the CDR3. The CDR3 DNA follows: TGTGCCAGCAGTTTTAAGGGGGCCACTGAAGCTTTCTTT. Its translation: CASSFKGATEAFF.

Regarding this clonotype: One end of the junction varies from germline; a read error may be responsible. V usage is TRBV27 and J usage is TRBJ1-1; D remains unclear. Germline-derived CDR1 and CDR2 are MNHEY and SMNVEV (reference sequence). The CDR3 is 14 residues long. The CDR3 DNA sequence: TGTGCCAACAGTCTTGCCCCAGGGAACACTGAAGCTTTCTTT. Amino acid sequence: CANSLAPGNTEAFF.

At least ten counts were recorded for this clonotype. The rearrangement uses TRBV28 and TRBJ2-5; the D is unclear. This CDR3 is 13 amino acids long. Germline loops: CDR1 MDHEN, CDR2 SYDVKM. Trimming shortened V by 4 bases and J by 4 bases, and 10 bases separated the two germline ends. Here the CDR3 DNA reads TGTGCCAGCAGTTCACACAGCGTAGAGACCCAGTACTTC. Residues: CASSSHSVETQYF.

Note on this clonotype: Its ends do not fully match the called genes, so a read error is possible. This chain joins TRBV6-6 and TRBJ2-1; maybe TRBD2 (6 bases). Germline assignment: CDR1 MNHNY and CDR2 SVGAGI (reference sequence). The CDR3 length is 11 residues. CDR3 in DNA: TGCGCCAACAGAGGAGGGAATGATCAGTTCTTC. It encodes CANRGGNDQFF.

With respect to this clonotype: At one end, the junction sequence differs from germline, possibly due to a read error. The chain combines TRBV28 with TRBJ2-7; the D gene is possibly TRBD1 (7 bases). Germline V gene sequence: CDR1 MDHEN, CDR2 SYDVKM. This CDR3 has 17 amino acids. The DNA for the CDR3 is TGTGCCAGCAATTTACGACAGGGTGAGGGAGGAGTCGACGAGCTGTACTTC. Encoded protein: CASNLRQGEGGVDELYF.

To note about this clonotype: Its ends do not fully match the called genes, so a read error is possible. This chain connects TRBV28 to TRBJ2-4; D ambiguous. Germline CDR1 and CDR2: MDHEN and SYDVKM. This CDR3 comprises 17 residues. The CDR3 DNA sequence: TGTGTCAGCAGTTTACCCGACTCTGGAAAAGCCAAAAGCATTCAGTACTTC. It encodes CVSSLPDSGKAKSIQYF.

About this clonotype: The junction does not match germline at one end; this may be a read error. J is TRBJ1-1 and V is TRBV6-2 or TRBV6-3; 9 nucleotides agree with TRBD1. There are 16 residues in the CDR3. Germline V gene sequence: CDR1 MNHEY, CDR2 SVGEGT. The CDR3 DNA is TGTGCTAGCAGTTACGCCGGGACAGGGCTTAACATTGAAGCTTTCTTT. Its translation: CASSYAGTGLNIEAFF.

About this clonotype: At one end, the junction sequence differs from germline, possibly due to a read error. The rearrangement uses TRBV5-1 and TRBJ2-5; 14 bases line up with TRBD2. CDR1 and CDR2 (germline): SGHRS, YFSETQ. The CDR3 length is 16 residues. DNA of the CDR3: TGCGCCAACAGCGCAGGACTAGCGGGGGGCCAGGAGACCCAGTACTTC. This codes for CANSAGLAGGQETQYF.

The chain links TRBV12-3 or TRBV12-4 to TRBJ1-2, with TRBD1 as a possible D gene (5 bases). The CDR3 length is 12 residues. Trimming took 9 bases from V and 8 from J, leaving 16 bases between them. The CDR3 sequence is CASSTGGKGYTF. The CDR3 nucleotides read TGTGCCAGTAGCACCGGGGGGAAAGGCTACACCTTC.

This clonotype turned up a few times. Its ends do not fully match the called genes, so a read error is possible. This chain connects TRBV6-1 to TRBJ2-3; D is possibly TRBD1 (5 bases). The CDR3 length is 15 residues. Looked up from germline, CDR1 is MNHNS and CDR2 is SASEGT. The CDR3 region has the DNA TGTGCCAGCGCCTTTTTGCAGGGAAACACAGATACGCCGTTTTTT. This translates into CASAFLQGNTDTPFF.

This clonotype is labeled as medium-sized. The CDR3 nucleotides read TGCGCCAGCAGCCGTTTGGGGGGGAATCAGCCCCAGCATTTT. It translates to CASSRLGGNQPQHF. V is TRBV4-1 and J is TRBJ1-5; TRBD1 might be the D (5 bases). CDR3 length equals 14 residues. Germline CDR1 and CDR2: MGHRA and YSYEKL. V lost 4 bases to trimming and J lost 4 bases, with 11 bases between them.

In its sample, this clonotype was seen a few times. The limits of the CDR3 on the DNA are not certain, so only TCRdb's listed CDR3 is given. V gene TRBV9 combines with J gene TRBJ2-3; the DNA was not compared with TRBD1, the D call given in the table. The CDR3 adds up to 17 amino acids, both ends counted. Looked up from germline, CDR1 is SGDLS and CDR2 is YYNGEE. The CDR3 protein is CASSVGVVGGGADTQFF.

This clonotype was counted at least ten times. V usage is TRBV5-4 and J usage is TRBJ2-2; 9 nucleotides line up with TRBD2. The CDR3 consists of 16 residues. CDR1 is SGHNT, CDR2 YYREEE, per germline (reference sequence). V lost 2 bases to trimming and J lost 6 bases; unmatched junction nucleotides: 8. The CDR3 DNA reads as TGTGCCAGCAGCTTTTCCGCGGGAGGGCCGGCCGGGGAGCTGTTTTTT. It is translated as CASSFSAGGPAGELFF. Based on the CDR3 plus reference TRBV5-4 and TRBJ2-2, the full variable domain is ETGVTQSPTHLIKTRGQQVTLRCSSQSGHNTVSWYQQALGQGPQFIFQYYREEENGRGNFPPRFSGLQFPNYSSELNVNALELDDSALYLCASSFSAGGPAGELFFGEGSRLTVL.

The chain joins TRBV6-1 to TRBJ1-3; 7 bases match TRBD1. The CDR3 is 18 amino acids. The V gene end was trimmed by 8 bases and the J gene end by 4 bases; junction bases not matched to a gene: 20. Per the germline V gene, CDR1 is MNHNS and CDR2 is SASEGT. CDR3 amino acids: CASCAGRARGRRGNTIYF. In DNA, the CDR3 is TGTGCCAGCTGTGCGGGGAGGGCTAGGGGGCGCCGAGGAAACACCATATATTTT.

About this clonotype itself: A read error may be the cause here, since a much bigger clone is one base away. The chain uses TRBV28 and TRBJ2-7, with 7 bases aligning to TRBD1. The V gene end was trimmed by 4 bases and the J gene end by 7 bases; junction bases not matched to a gene: 10. CDR3 length equals 14 residues. In germline, CDR1 is MDHEN, CDR2 SYDVKM. CDR3: CASSSLTGPREQYF. The CDR3 DNA reads as TGTGCCAGCAGTTCCCTGACAGGGCCCCGGGAGCAGTACTTC.

As for this clonotype: The CDR3 does not close with the conserved phenylalanine or tryptophan, likely indicating a read error. The chain uses TRBV28 and TRBJ2-6; tentative D call: TRBD1 (6 bases). This CDR3 is 19 amino acids long. Germline lookup yields CDR1 MDHEN and CDR2 SYDVKM. DNA for the CDR3: TGTGCCAGTAGTTTATGGGAACAGGGCTCCTACTCTGGGGCCAACGTCCTGACTCTC. Its translation: CASSLWEQGSYSGANVLTL.

As to this clonotype: Relative to the germline gene, one junction end is altered; a read error may explain this. The chain is built from TRBV5-6 and TRBJ2-7, with D tentatively TRBD1 (5 bases). Germline values: CDR1 SGHDT, CDR2 YYEEEE. CDR3 size: 14 residues. The CDR3 DNA reads as TGTGCCAGCAACTTGCCAGGTGGGGCATACGAGCAGTACTTC. Residues: CASNLPGGAYEQYF.

Notes on this clonotype: An end of the junction differs from the germline gene, which may be a read error. The rearrangement uses TRBV20-1 and TRBJ1-1; D uncertain. Per the germline V gene, CDR1 is DFQATT and CDR2 is SNEGSKA (reference sequence). The CDR3 totals 13 residues. CDR3 coding DNA: TGCAGTCCTAGTTCAGGTATGAACACTGGAGCTTTCTTT. Its translation: CSPSSGMNTGAFF.

Concerning this clonotype itself: Relative to the germline gene, one junction end is altered; a read error may explain this. This chain links TRBV4-2 with TRBJ2-7; the D gene is possibly TRBD2 (5 bases). The germline CDR1 and CDR2 sequences are LGHNA and YNFKEQ. There are 15 residues in the CDR3. CDR3 amino acids: CASSQEEACLYEQHF. As DNA, the CDR3 is TGTGCCAGCAGTCAGGAGGAGGCATGCCTCTACGAGCAGCACTTC.